These T cell receptor beta chains were read from a single sample in a study of T cell responses to AZD1222 COVID-19 vaccine. Sequenced by immunoSEQ multiplex PCR; TCRdb stores in-frame clones only, minus some. The table records about 110,000 clones, roughly 89% of them present only once. Sample: peripheral blood, taken on day 0 of MenACWY control vaccination. Receptor source: an adult in good health. CDR3s include the opening cysteine and the closing phenylalanine or tryptophan. A D gene is named only where the DNA matches it firmly. Clone size is shown for a subset of rows, as once, few, many or a class of expanded clone.

d_gene	v_gene	abundance	j_gene	CDR3aa	CDR3nt
TRBD1	TRBV6-2/TRBV6-3	-	TRBJ2-3	CASSPRGQGTDTQYF	TGTGCCAGCAGTCCCAGGGGGCAGGGGACAGATACGCAGTATTTT
TRBD2	TRBV6-1	once	TRBJ2-3	CASSEAASGGAKDTQYF	TGTGCCAGCAGTGAAGCAGCTAGCGGGGGGGCTAAAGATACGCAGTATTTT
TRBD1	TRBV27	-	TRBJ1-2	CASRQGALYGYTF	TGTGCCAGCAGACAGGGGGCCCTTTATGGCTACACCTTC
-	TRBV9	-	TRBJ2-3	CASSRNTPGPSTDTQYF	TGTGCCAGCAGCAGAAATACTCCGGGGCCTAGCACAGATACGCAGTATTTT
-	TRBV28	-	TRBJ1-2	CASSLANYGYTF	TGTGCCAGCAGTTTAGCTAACTATGGCTACACCTTC
TRBD1	TRBV12-3/TRBV12-4	-	TRBJ2-1	CASSLSEQGSQFF	TGTGCCAGCAGCCTTAGCGAACAGGGGAGTCAGTTCTTC
TRBD1	TRBV19	few	TRBJ2-7	CASSSRGGQNSYEQYF	TGTGCCAGTAGTTCCCGTGGGGGACAGAACTCCTACGAGCAGTACTTC
TRBD1	TRBV7-2	-	TRBJ2-7	CASSPRQGAYEQYF	TGTGCCAGCAGCCCAAGACAGGGGGCCTACGAGCAGTACTTC
-	TRBV6-5	-	TRBJ2-7	CASSYSTTGRFDEQYF	TGTGCCAGCAGTTACTCGACAACAGGGCGATTCGACGAGCAGTACTTC
-	TRBV9	-	TRBJ1-2	CASSVDSGYGYTF	TGTGCCAGCAGCGTAGACTCGGGATATGGCTACACCTTC
-	TRBV12-2	-	TRBJ1-2	CASRLMSSGNYGYTF	TGTGCAAGTCGCTTAATGTCATCCGGGAACTATGGCTACACCTTC
TRBD1	TRBV9	-	TRBJ1-1	CASSVDPGQDRGIEAFF	TGTGCCAGCAGTGTAGATCCGGGACAGGATAGGGGGATTGAAGCTTTCTTT
-	TRBV5-8	-	TRBJ1-6	CASSWVDSPLHF	TGTGCCAGCAGCTGGGTCGATTCACCCCTCCACTTT
-	TRBV28	once	TRBJ1-1	CASSSLHAGPNTEAFF	TGTGCCAGCAGTTCCTTACACGCTGGACCGAACACTGAAGCTTTCTTT
TRBD1	TRBV9	few	TRBJ2-5	CASSVEAGGAQTQYF	TGTGCCAGCAGCGTAGAAGCAGGGGGCGCGCAGACCCAGTACTTC
-	TRBV4-3	-	TRBJ1-2	CASSQDTVKHTF	TGCGCCAGCAGCCAAGATACGGTGAAACACACCTTC
-	TRBV5-5	-	TRBJ1-2	CASSPGQTNYGYTF	TGTGCCAGCAGCCCTGGACAGACTAACTATGGCTACACCTTC
-	TRBV2	-	TRBJ1-1	CASSEMGMNTEAFF	TGTGCCAGCAGTGAAATGGGGATGAACACTGAAGCTTTCTTT
TRBD1	TRBV3-1/TRBV3-2	-	TRBJ1-6	CASSEAWTGSSSPLHF	TGTGCCAGCAGCGAAGCCTGGACAGGGTCGAGTTCACCCCTCCACTTT
TRBD1	TRBV28	-	TRBJ1-6	CASSLNRGGNNSPLHF	TGTGCCAGCAGTTTAAACAGGGGAGGTAATAATTCACCCCTCCACTTT
-	TRBV4-2	once	TRBJ1-5	CASSQGESEANQPQHF	TGTGCCAGCAGCCAAGGGGAGTCAGAAGCCAATCAGCCCCAGCATTTT
-	TRBV4-1	few	TRBJ2-7	CASSQGRSYGEQYF	TGCGCCAGCAGCCAGGGACGATCTTATGGGGAGCAGTACTTC
-	TRBV30	-	TRBJ2-3	CAWSVLGVDTQYF	TGTGCCTGGAGTGTGCTTGGCGTGGATACGCAGTATTTT
-	TRBV21-1	-	TRBJ1-5	CASSKPGQGTNQPQHF	TGTGCCAGCAGCAAACCGGGACAGGGGACCAATCAGCCCCAGCATTTT
TRBD1	TRBV19	-	TRBJ1-4	CATSGQGPEKLFF	TGTGCCACCTCCGGACAGGGACCTGAAAAACTGTTTTTT
TRBD1	TRBV10-2	-	TRBJ1-2	CASSLTRQGPNYGYTF	TGCGCCAGCAGCTTAACTAGACAGGGGCCTAACTATGGCTACACCTTC
TRBD2	TRBV5-4	-	TRBJ2-5	CASSRASGGAEETQYF	TGTGCCAGCAGCCGGGCTAGCGGGGGGGCCGAAGAGACCCAGTACTTC
-	TRBV5-6	-	TRBJ1-2	CASSSQLNYGYTF	TGTGCCAGCAGCTCACAACTTAACTATGGCTACACCTTC
-	TRBV28	-	TRBJ1-1	CASSGGLPNTEAFF	TGTGCCAGCAGTGGGGGACTACCGAACACTGAAGCTTTCTTT
TRBD1	TRBV30	-	TRBJ2-3	CAWGGTVAQYF	TGTGCCTGGGGTGGGACAGTGGCGCAGTATTTT
-	TRBV6-1	-	TRBJ1-5	CASSDRLPDQPQHF	TGTGCCAGCAGTGACCGACTCCCTGATCAGCCCCAGCATTTT